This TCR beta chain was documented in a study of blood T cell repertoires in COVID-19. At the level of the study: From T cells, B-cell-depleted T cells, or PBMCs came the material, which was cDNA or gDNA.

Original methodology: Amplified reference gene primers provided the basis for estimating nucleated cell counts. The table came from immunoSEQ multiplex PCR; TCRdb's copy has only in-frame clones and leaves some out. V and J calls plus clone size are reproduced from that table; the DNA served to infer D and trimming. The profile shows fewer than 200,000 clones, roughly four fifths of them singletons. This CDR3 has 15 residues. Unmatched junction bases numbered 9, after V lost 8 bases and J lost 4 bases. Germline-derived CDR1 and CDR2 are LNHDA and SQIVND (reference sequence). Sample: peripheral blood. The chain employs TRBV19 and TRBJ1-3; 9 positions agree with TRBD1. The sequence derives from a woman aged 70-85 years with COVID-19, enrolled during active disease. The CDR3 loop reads CASQPDRGRGNTIYF. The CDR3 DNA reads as TGTGCCAGTCAGCCTGACAGGGGGAGAGGAAACACCATATATTTT.